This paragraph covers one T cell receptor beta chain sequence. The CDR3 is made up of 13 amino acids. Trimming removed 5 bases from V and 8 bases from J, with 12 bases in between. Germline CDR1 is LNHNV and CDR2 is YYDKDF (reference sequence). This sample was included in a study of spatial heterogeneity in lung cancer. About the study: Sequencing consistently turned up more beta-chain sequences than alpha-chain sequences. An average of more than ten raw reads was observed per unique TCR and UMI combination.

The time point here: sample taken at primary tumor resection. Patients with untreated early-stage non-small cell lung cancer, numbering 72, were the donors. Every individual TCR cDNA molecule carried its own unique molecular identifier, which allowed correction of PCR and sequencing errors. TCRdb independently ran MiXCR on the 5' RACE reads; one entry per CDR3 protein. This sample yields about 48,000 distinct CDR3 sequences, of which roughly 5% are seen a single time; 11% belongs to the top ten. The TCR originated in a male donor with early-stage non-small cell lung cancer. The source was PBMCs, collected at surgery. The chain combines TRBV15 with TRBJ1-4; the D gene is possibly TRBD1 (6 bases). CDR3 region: CATSGGLYEKLFF. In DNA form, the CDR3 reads TGTGCCACCAGCGGGGGGCTATACGAAAAACTGTTTTTT.